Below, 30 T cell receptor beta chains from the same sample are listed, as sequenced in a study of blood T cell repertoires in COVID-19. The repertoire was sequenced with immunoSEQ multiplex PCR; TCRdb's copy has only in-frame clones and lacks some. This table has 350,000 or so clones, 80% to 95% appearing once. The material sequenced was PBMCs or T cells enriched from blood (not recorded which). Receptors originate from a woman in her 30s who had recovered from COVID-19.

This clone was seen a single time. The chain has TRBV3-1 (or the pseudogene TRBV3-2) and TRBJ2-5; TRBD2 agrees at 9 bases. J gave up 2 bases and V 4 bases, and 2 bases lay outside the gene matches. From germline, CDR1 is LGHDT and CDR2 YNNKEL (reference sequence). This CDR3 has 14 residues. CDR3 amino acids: CASSRSGRQETQYF. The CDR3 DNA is TGTGCCAGCAGCCGTAGCGGGAGACAAGAGACCCAGTACTTC.

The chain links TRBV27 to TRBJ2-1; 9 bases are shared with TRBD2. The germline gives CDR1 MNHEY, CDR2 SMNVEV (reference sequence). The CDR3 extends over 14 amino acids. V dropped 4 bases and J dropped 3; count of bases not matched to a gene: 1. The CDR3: CASSSSGVYNEQFF. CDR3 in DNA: TGTGCCAGCAGTTCTAGCGGGGTCTACAATGAGCAGTTCTTC.

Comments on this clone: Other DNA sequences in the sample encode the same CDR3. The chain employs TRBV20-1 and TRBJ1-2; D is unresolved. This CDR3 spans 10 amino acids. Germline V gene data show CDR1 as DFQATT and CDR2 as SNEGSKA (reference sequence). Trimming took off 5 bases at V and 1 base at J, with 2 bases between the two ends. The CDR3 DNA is TGCAGTGCTCTTAACTATGGCTACACCTTC. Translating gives CSALNYGYTF.

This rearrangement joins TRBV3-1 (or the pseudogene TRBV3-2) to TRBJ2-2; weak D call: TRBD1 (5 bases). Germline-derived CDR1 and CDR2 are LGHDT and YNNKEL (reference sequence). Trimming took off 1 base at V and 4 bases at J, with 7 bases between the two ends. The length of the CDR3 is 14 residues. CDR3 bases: TGTGCCAGCAGCCAAGGGACAAGCACCGGGGAGCTGTTTTTT. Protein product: CASSQGTSTGELFF.

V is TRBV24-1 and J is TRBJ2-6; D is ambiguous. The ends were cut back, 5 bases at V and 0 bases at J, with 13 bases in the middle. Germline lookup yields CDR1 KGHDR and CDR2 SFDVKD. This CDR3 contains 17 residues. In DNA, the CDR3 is TGTGCCACCAGTGCAGCATCAGGTTCCTCTGGGGCCAACGTCCTGACTTTC. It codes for CATSAASGSSGANVLTF.

The chain's CDR3 is CASSPGGGSSYNEQFF. The CDR3 bases are TGTGCCAGCAGCCCAGGCGGGGGGAGCTCCTACAATGAGCAGTTCTTC. The genes are TRBV28 and TRBJ2-1; TRBD2 aligns across 8 bases. The CDR3 has 16 residues. Looked up from germline, CDR1 is MDHEN and CDR2 is SYDVKM. The V segment lost 6 bases and the J segment 0 bases; nucleotides outside the gene matches: 7.

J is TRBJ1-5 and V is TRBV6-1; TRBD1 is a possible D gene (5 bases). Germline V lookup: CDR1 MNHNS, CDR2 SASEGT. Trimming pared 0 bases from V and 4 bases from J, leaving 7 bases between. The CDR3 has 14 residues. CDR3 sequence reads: CASSEATVNQPQHF. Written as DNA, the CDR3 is TGTGCCAGCAGTGAAGCGACAGTAAATCAGCCCCAGCATTTT.

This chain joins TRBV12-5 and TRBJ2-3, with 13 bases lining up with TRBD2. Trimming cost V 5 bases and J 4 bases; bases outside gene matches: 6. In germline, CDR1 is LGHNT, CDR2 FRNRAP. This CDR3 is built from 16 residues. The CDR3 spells CASGNGLAGVADTQYF. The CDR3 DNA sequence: TGTGCTAGTGGTAACGGACTAGCGGGAGTGGCAGATACGCAGTATTTT.

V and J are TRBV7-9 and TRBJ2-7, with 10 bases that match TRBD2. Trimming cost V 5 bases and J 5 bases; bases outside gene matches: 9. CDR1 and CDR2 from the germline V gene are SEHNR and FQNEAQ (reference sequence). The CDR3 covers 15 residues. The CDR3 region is CASSPSGGEKDEQYF. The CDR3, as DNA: TGTGCCAGCAGCCCAAGCGGGGGGGAAAAGGACGAGCAGTACTTC.

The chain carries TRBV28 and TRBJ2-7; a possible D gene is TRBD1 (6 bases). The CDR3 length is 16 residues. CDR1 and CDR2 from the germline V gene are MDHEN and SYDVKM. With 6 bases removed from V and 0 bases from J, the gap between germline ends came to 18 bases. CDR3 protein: CASSPTGTLSSYEQYF. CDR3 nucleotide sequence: TGTGCCAGCAGCCCCACCGGGACATTAAGCTCCTACGAGCAGTACTTC.

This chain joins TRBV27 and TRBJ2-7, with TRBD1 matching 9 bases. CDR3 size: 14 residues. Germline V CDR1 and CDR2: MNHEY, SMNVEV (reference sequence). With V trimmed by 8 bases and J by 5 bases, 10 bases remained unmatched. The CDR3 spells CASRDRVRLDEQYF. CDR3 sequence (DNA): TGTGCCAGCCGGGACAGGGTGAGACTGGACGAGCAGTACTTC.

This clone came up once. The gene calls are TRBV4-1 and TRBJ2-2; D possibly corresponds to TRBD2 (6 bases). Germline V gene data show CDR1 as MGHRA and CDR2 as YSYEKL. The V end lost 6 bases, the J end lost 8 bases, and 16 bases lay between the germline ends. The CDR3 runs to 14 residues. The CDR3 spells CASSPKTRGGELFF. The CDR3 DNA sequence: TGCGCCAGCAGTCCCAAGACCCGGGGGGGGGAGCTGTTTTTT.

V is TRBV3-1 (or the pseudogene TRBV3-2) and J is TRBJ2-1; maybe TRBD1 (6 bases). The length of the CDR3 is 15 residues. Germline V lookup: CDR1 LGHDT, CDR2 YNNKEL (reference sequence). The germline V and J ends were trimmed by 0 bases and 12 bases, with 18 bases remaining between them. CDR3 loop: CASSQDMVRGRGQFF. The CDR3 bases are TGTGCCAGCAGCCAAGACATGGTCAGGGGCCGTGGGCAGTTCTTC.

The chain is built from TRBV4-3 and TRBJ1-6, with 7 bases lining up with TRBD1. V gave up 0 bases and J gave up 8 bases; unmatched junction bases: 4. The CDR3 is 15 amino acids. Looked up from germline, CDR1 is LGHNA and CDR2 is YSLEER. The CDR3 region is CASSQEGTVDSPLHF. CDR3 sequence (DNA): TGCGCCAGCAGCCAAGAAGGGACAGTGGATTCACCCCTCCACTTT.

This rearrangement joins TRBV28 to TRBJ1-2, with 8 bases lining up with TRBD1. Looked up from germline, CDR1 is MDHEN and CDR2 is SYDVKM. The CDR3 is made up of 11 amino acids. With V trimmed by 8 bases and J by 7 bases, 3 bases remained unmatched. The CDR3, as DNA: TGTGCCAGCGGAACAGGGGGTGGCTACACCTTC. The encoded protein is CASGTGGGYTF.

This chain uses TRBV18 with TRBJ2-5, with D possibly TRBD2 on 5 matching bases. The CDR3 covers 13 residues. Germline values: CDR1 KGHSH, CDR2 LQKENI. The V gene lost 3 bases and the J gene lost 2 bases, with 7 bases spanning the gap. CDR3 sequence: CASSPGIQETQYF. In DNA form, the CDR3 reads TGTGCCAGCTCACCCGGGATTCAAGAGACCCAGTACTTC.

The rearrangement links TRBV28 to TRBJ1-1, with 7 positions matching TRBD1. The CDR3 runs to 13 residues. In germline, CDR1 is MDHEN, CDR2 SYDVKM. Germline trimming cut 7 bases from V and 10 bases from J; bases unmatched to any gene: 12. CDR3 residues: CASNDRASVRAFF. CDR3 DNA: TGTGCCAGCAATGACAGGGCGTCCGTCAGAGCTTTCTTT.

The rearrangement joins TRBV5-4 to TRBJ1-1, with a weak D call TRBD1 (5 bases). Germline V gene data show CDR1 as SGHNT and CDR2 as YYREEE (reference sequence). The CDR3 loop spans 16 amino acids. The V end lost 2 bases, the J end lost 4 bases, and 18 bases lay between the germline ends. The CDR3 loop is CASSFGGSGRGTEAFF. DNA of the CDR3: TGTGCCAGCAGCTTTGGGGGGTCCGGGAGGGGCACTGAAGCTTTCTTT.

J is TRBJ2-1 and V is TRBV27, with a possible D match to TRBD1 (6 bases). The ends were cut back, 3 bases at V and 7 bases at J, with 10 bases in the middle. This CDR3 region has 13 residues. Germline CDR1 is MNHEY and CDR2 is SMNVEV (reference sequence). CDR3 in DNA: TGTGCCAGCAGTTTTGATAGGGGGAATGAGCAGTTCTTC. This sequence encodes CASSFDRGNEQFF.

This CDR3 is CARVPRQDEKLFF. DNA of the CDR3: TGTGCCAGGGTCCCCCGGCAGGATGAAAAACTGTTTTTT. This chain links TRBV19 with TRBJ1-4; D call uncertain. V lost 9 bases, J lost 6 bases, and 14 bases lay in between. This CDR3 has 13 residues. The germline CDR1 and CDR2 sequences are LNHDA and SQIVND (reference sequence).

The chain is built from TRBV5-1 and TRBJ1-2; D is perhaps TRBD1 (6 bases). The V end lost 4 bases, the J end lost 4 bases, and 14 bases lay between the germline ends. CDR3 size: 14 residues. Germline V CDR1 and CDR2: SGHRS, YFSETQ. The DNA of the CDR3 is TGCGCCAGCAGCCCTAACAGGGTTTCCTATGGCTACACCTTC. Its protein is CASSPNRVSYGYTF.

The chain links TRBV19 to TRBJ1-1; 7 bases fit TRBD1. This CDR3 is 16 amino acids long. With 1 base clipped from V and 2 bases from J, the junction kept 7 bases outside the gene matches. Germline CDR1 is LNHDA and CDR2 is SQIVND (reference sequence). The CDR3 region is CASSIAAGGDNTEAFF. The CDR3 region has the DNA TGTGCCAGTAGTATAGCCGCAGGGGGTGACAACACTGAAGCTTTCTTT.

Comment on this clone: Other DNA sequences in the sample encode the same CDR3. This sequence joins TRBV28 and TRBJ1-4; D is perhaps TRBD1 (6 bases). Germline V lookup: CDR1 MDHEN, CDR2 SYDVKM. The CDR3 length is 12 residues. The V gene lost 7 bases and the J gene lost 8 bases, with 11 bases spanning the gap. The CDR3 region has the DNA TGTGCCAGCACCCGAGGGGGAGAAAAACTGTTTTTT. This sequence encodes CASTRGGEKLFF.

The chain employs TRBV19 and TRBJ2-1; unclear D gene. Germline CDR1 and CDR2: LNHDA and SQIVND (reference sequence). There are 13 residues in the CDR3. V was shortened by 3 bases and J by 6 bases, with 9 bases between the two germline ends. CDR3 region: CASSISQTNEQFF. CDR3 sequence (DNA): TGTGCCAGTAGTATTAGCCAAACCAATGAGCAGTTCTTC. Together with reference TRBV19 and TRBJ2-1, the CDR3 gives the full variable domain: DGGITQSPKYLFRKEGQNVTLSCEQNLNHDAMYWYRQDPGQGLRLIYYSQIVNDFQKGDIAEGYSVSREKKESFPLTVTSAQKNPTAFYLCASSISQTNEQFFGPGTRLTVL.

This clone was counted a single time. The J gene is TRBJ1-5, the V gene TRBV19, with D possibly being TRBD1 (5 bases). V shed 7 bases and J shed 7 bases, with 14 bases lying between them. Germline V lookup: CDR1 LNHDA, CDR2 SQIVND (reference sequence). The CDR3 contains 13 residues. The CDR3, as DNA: TGTGCCAGTACCAAGGGGAATGGACAGCCCCAGCATTTT. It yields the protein CASTKGNGQPQHF.

The CDR3 nucleotides read TGTGCCACCGGGACACAGTATCAGCCCCAGCATTTT. Translating gives CATGTQYQPQHF. The rearrangement joins TRBV6-5 to TRBJ1-5, with a weak D call TRBD1 (6 bases). CDR3 length: 12 residues. The V end lost 10 bases, the J end lost 5 bases, and 12 bases lay between the germline ends. Germline V gene sequence: CDR1 MNHEY, CDR2 SVGAGI.

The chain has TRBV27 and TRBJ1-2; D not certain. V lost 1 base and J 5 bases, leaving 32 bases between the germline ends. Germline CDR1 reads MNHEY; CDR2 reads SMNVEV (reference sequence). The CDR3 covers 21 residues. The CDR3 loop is CASSLLSPEYGYSSHLYGYTF. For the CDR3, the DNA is TGTGCCAGCAGTTTATTGAGCCCGGAGTATGGCTACTCCTCTCATTTATATGGCTACACCTTC.

CDR3 loop: CASSFERRSEQFF. The CDR3, as DNA: TGTGCCAGCAGTTTTGAAAGAAGGAGTGAGCAGTTCTTC. The chain recombines TRBV12-3 or TRBV12-4 with TRBJ2-1; D gene ambiguous. This CDR3 spans 13 amino acids. Trimming cost V 3 bases and J 9 bases, with 12 bases left between them.

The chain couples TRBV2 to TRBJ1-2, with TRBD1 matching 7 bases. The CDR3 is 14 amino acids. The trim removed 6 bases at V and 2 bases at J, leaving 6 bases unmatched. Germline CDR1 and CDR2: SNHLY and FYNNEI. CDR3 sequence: CASRPTGLNYGYTF. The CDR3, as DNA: TGTGCCAGCAGACCGACAGGGCTGAACTATGGCTACACCTTC.

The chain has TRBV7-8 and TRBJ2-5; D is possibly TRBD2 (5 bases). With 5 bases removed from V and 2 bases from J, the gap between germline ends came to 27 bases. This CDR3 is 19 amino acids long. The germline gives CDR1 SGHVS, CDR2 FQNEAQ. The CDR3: CASSAPYKKAKEVQETQYF. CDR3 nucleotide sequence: TGTGCCAGCAGCGCCCCCTACAAGAAGGCCAAGGAGGTACAAGAGACCCAGTACTTC.